The 8 T cell receptor beta chains listed next were all sequenced from one sample in a study of blood T cells in healthy people across ages. With a J-beta primer mix and a sample-barcoded 5' primer, a second PCR ran roughly 6 to 12 cycles. TCRdb fed the 5' RACE reads into MiXCR, producing one record per CDR3 protein. The sample has about 1,600,000 distinct CDR3 sequences, 42% seen once. Sequenced material: blood. These receptor sequences come from a woman aged 18-29 years in good health.

This clonotype was found a few times. The chain uses TRBV2 and TRBJ1-5, with 10 bases lining up with TRBD1. J was trimmed by 4 bases and V by 11 bases; bases with no gene match: 8. CDR3 size: 14 residues. CDR1 is SNHLY and CDR2 is FYNNEI in the germline V gene. The CDR3 coding sequence is TGTGCCCAAGGGGGGACAGGGGCAAATCAGCCCCAGCATTTT. Translating it yields CAQGGTGANQPQHF.

The chain joins TRBV4-2 to TRBJ2-3, with 7 bases matching TRBD2. CDR1 and CDR2 from the germline V gene are LGHNA and YNFKEQ. The CDR3 consists of 23 residues. V shed 0 bases, J shed 0 bases, and the junction held 24 bases outside the gene matches. The CDR3 region is CASSQDPRRTWAGETTSTDTQYF. CDR3 sequence (DNA): TGTGCCAGCAGCCAAGACCCACGTCGCACTTGGGCGGGAGAGACTACTAGCACAGATACGCAGTATTTT.

This clonotype has more than one count but fewer than ten. The chain links TRBV4-1 to TRBJ1-4; D is possibly TRBD1 (6 bases). Germline V gene sequence: CDR1 MGHRA, CDR2 YSYEKL. Trimming pared 0 bases from V and 7 bases from J, leaving 12 bases between. This CDR3 has 15 amino acids. CDR3 bases: TGCGCCAGCAGCCAAGAACGGCAGGGGAGTGAAAAACTGTTTTTT. Its protein product is CASSQERQGSEKLFF.

This clonotype was seen once. The CDR3 protein is CASSQDSATQFF. CDR3 nucleotide sequence: TGTGCCAGCAGCCAAGATTCGGCTACGCAGTTCTTC. V is TRBV4-2 and J is TRBJ2-1; the D is unclear. The CDR3 extends over 12 amino acids. Germline V CDR1 and CDR2: LGHNA, YNFKEQ. Trimming took off 0 bases at V and 12 bases at J, with 9 bases between the two ends.

The chain couples TRBV24-1 to TRBJ2-7, with D possibly called TRBD1 or TRBD2 (5 bases each). CDR1 and CDR2 from the germline V gene are KGHDR and SFDVKD. The V and J ends lost 4 bases and 5 bases respectively, with 23 bases between them. The CDR3 sequence is 17 residues long. CDR3 DNA sequence: TGTGCCACCAGTGACTCGGGCCCTGGGGGATTTACTAACGAGCAGTACTTC. It specifies CATSDSGPGGFTNEQYF.

The rearrangement joins TRBV4-1 to TRBJ2-7; 11 bases line up with TRBD2. V shed 5 bases and J 7 bases; nucleotides not matched to a gene: 16. Germline assignment: CDR1 MGHRA and CDR2 YSYEKL. This CDR3 comprises 17 residues. This CDR3 reads CASSCGTSGAIPNEQYF. CDR3 in DNA: TGCGCCAGCAGCTGTGGGACTAGCGGAGCAATCCCGAATGAGCAGTACTTC.

The J gene is TRBJ2-5, the V gene TRBV10-3; 8 nucleotides match TRBD1. With 2 bases clipped from V and 11 bases from J, the junction kept 22 bases outside the gene matches. This CDR3 is 18 amino acids long. The germline V gene encodes CDR1 ENHRY and CDR2 SYGVKD. This chain's CDR3 is CAISEPEIRGHSYNEQYF. DNA for the CDR3: TGTGCCATCAGTGAGCCGGAAATCAGGGGGCACTCCTACAATGAGCAGTACTTC.

This chain joins TRBV4-1 and TRBJ2-5; 11 nucleotides agree with TRBD2. The V gene end was trimmed by 2 bases and the J gene end by 11 bases; junction bases not matched to a gene: 13. CDR1 is MGHRA, CDR2 YSYEKL, per germline. The CDR3 runs 16 residues. CDR3 loop: CASSQSTSGVPNEQYF. The CDR3 region has the DNA TGCGCCAGCAGCCAATCGACTAGCGGGGTACCCAATGAGCAGTACTTC.